This T cell receptor (beta chain) came from a study of shared clonotypes between healthy human individuals. The length of the CDR3 is 17 residues. V lost 0 bases to trimming and J lost 0 bases; unmatched junction nucleotides: 5. Germline lookup yields CDR1 MGHRA and CDR2 YSYEKL. Measured with immunoSEQ multiplex PCR; TCRdb has only the in-frame clones, and not every one. This table holds around 2.3 million clones, 95% found once. As regards this clone: Its antigen is unknown.

Whole-study findings and limits: The genetic and exposure-history diversity represented was limited by few donors.

This receptor was identified in a young man in good health. Sequenced material: naive CD4+ T cells sorted from blood. Noted subset: CD45RA+ positively selected. The chain has TRBV4-1 and TRBJ1-3, with 7 nucleotides matching TRBD1. Here the CDR3 reads CASSQEGGRSSGNTIYF. The CDR3 DNA is TGCGCCAGCAGCCAAGAAGGGGGCAGGAGCTCTGGAAACACCATATATTTT.